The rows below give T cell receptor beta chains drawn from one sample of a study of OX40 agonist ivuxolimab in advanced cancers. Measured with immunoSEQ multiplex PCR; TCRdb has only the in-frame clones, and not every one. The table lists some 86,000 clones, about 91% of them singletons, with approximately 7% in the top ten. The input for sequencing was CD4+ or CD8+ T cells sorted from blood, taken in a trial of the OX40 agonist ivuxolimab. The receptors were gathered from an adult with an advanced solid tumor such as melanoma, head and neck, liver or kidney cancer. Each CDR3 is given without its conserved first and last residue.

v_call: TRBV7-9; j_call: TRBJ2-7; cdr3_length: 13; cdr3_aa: ASTGRDTGRYEQY
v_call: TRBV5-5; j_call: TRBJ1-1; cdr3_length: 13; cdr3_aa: ASSLAWEGSTEAF
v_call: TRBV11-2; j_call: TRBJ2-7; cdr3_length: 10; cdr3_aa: ASTPGIYEQY
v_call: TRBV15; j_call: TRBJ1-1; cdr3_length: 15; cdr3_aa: ATSREEQGTMNTEAF
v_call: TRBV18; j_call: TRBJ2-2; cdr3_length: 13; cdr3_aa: ASSRGLERTGELF
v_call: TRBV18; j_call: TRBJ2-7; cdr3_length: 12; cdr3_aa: ASSSSGGTYEQY
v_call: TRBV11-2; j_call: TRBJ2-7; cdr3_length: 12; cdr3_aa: ASSRRTGFYEQY
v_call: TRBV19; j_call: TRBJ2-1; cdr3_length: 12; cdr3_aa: ASRGGTGGNEQF
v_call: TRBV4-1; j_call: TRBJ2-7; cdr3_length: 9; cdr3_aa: ASSQLGEQY
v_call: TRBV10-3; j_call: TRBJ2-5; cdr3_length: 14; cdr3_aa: AISVGQGTFQETQY
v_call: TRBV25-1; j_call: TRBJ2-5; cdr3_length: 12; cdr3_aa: ASSEPGSQETQY
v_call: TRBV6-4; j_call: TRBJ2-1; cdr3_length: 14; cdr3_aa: ASSQTSAISYNEQF
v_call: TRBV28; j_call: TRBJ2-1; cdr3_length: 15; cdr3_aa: ASSSRFGGGSYNEQF
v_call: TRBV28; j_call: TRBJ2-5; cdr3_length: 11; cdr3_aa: ASSPPGLETQY
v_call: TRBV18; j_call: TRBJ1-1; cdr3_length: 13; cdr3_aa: ASSPMGQGGTEAF
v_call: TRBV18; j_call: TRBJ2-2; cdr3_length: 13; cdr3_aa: ASSPLNTNTGELF
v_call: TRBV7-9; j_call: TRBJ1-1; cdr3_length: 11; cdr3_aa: ASSLGVDRGAF
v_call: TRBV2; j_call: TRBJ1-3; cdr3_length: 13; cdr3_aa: ASSEGPTARNTIY
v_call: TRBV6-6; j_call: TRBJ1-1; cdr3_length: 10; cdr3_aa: ASSTTTAEAF